The sample holds many counts of the clone carrying this T cell receptor beta chain. The antigen is undetermined. The sample originates from a study of CD8 T cells in ankylosing spondylitis. The study, taken as a whole, reports: The clones that were linked to disease were reported to be significantly enriched in matched synovial fluid samples from ankylosing spondylitis patients. Some of these motif variants have turned up before, in reports on reactive arthritis synovial fluid and blood. Seemingly characteristic of ankylosing spondylitis blood was a TCR beta motif consisting of 7 or 8 highly homologous variants.

Quantitative 5'-RACE with molecular barcodes was used to make the TCR beta libraries. Via MiXCR, TCRdb re-called the 5' RACE reads, giving one row per CDR3 protein. The top ten clones hold around 6.8% of a sample with hundreds of thousands of distinct CDR3 sequences, approximately 11% of them seen once. V shed 0 bases and J 6 bases; nucleotides not matched to a gene: 12. Germline assignment: CDR1 ENHRY and CDR2 SYGVKD. This CDR3 has 17 amino acids. This sequence was found in a male donor with ankylosing spondylitis. The sample was blood, either unsorted or a sorted T cell fraction (not recorded which). This chain links TRBV10-3 with TRBJ2-7; 9 nucleotides match TRBD2. The CDR3 region has the DNA TGTGCCATCAGTGAGTCGCAGGCGGGAGGGCCGGAGATCGAGCAGTACGTC. The encoded protein is CAISESQAGGPEIEQYV.